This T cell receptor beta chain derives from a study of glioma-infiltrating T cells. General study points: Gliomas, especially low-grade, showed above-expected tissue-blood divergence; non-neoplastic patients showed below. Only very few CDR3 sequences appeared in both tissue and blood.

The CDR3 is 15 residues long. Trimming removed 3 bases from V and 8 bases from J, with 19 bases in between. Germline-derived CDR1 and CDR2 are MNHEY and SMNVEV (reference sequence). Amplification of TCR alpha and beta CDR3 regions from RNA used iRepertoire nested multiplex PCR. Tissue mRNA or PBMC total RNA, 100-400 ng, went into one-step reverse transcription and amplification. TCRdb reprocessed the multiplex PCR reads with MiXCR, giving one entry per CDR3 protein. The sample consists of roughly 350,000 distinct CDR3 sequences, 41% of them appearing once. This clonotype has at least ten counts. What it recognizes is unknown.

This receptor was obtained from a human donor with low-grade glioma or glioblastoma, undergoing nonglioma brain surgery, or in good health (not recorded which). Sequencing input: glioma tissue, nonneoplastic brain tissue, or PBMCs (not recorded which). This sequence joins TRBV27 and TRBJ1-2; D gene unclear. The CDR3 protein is CASSFGAGGMRGYTF. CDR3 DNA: TGTGCCAGCAGTTTCGGCGCGGGAGGAATGCGCGGCTACACCTTC.